These T cell receptor beta chains were read from a single sample in a study of blood T cell repertoires in COVID-19. Data came from immunoSEQ multiplex PCR; TCRdb stores just in-frame clones and leaves some out. Of roughly 200,000 clones listed, 82% are singletons. The sequenced sample was PBMCs or T cells enriched from blood (not recorded which). These receptors originate from a man aged 35 to 55 who had recovered from COVID-19. The CDR3 runs from the conserved cysteine through the conserved F or W. D genes are given only for firm matches. Not all rows give a size; the values are once, few, many and, for expanded clones, a class.

d_gene: TRBD1
abundance: few
j_gene: TRBJ2-1
v_gene: TRBV7-3
CDR3nt: TGTGCCAGCAGCACGGACAGGGACAATGAGCAGTTCTTC
CDR3aa: CASSTDRDNEQFF

d_gene: TRBD1
abundance: -
j_gene: TRBJ1-2
v_gene: TRBV18
CDR3nt: TGTGCCAGCTCACCAAACGACAGGGGCTATGGCTACACCTTC
CDR3aa: CASSPNDRGYGYTF

d_gene: TRBD1
abundance: -
j_gene: TRBJ1-2
v_gene: TRBV30
CDR3nt: TGTGCCTCCTCTCAAGGGACAGGGCCTAGGGGCTACACCTTC
CDR3aa: CASSQGTGPRGYTF

d_gene: -
abundance: once
j_gene: TRBJ2-1
v_gene: TRBV28
CDR3nt: TGTGCCAGCAGTAGGAGTATTCACAATGAGCAGTTCTTC
CDR3aa: CASSRSIHNEQFF

d_gene: -
abundance: many
j_gene: TRBJ2-3
v_gene: TRBV4-3
CDR3nt: TGCGCCAGCAGCCAAGGTTGGAACAGCCACACAGATACGCAGTATTTT
CDR3aa: CASSQGWNSHTDTQYF

d_gene: TRBD1
abundance: once
j_gene: TRBJ2-1
v_gene: TRBV5-1
CDR3nt: TGCGCCAGCAGCAGACGACAGGGTATGCGTGAGCAGTTCTTC
CDR3aa: CASSRRQGMREQFF

d_gene: -
abundance: -
j_gene: TRBJ1-2
v_gene: TRBV6-5
CDR3nt: TGTGCCAGCGCGGAGTCCCGGAACTATGGCTACACCTTC
CDR3aa: CASAESRNYGYTF

d_gene: -
abundance: -
j_gene: TRBJ1-2
v_gene: TRBV5-4
CDR3nt: TGTGCCAGCAGCTTGGACCCTAGCAGCTCTATTCTCAATGGCTACACCTTC
CDR3aa: CASSLDPSSSILNGYTF

d_gene: TRBD1
abundance: -
j_gene: TRBJ2-5
v_gene: TRBV5-4
CDR3nt: TGTGCCAGCAGCCCAACCGACCGAGGGGGCGCAGAGACCCAGTACTTC
CDR3aa: CASSPTDRGGAETQYF

d_gene: TRBD2
abundance: -
j_gene: TRBJ2-5
v_gene: TRBV5-1
CDR3nt: TGCGCCAGCAGCACCGGGGAGGGAGAGACCCAGTACTTC
CDR3aa: CASSTGEGETQYF

d_gene: TRBD1
abundance: -
j_gene: TRBJ1-2
v_gene: TRBV9
CDR3nt: TGTGCCAGCAGCGTAGGTCCGGGACAGGTCGCCTATGGCTACACCTTC
CDR3aa: CASSVGPGQVAYGYTF

d_gene: -
abundance: -
j_gene: TRBJ2-1
v_gene: TRBV9
CDR3nt: TGTGCCAGCAGCGTAGCTGTAGCGTTGGGTGGTGAGCAGTTCTTC
CDR3aa: CASSVAVALGGEQFF

d_gene: -
abundance: few
j_gene: TRBJ1-1
v_gene: TRBV7-9
CDR3nt: TGTGCCAGCAGCTCAGACACCGATGAAGCTTTCTTT
CDR3aa: CASSSDTDEAFF

d_gene: TRBD1
abundance: -
j_gene: TRBJ1-2
v_gene: TRBV2
CDR3nt: TGTGCCAGCAGCCCAGGGGGCCTTGAACTTAACTATGGCTACACCTTC
CDR3aa: CASSPGGLELNYGYTF

d_gene: -
abundance: -
j_gene: TRBJ2-7
v_gene: TRBV30
CDR3nt: TGTGCCTGGAGCGGGACAAATAGAAACTACGAGCAGTACTTC
CDR3aa: CAWSGTNRNYEQYF

d_gene: -
abundance: -
j_gene: TRBJ1-1
v_gene: TRBV12-3/TRBV12-4
CDR3nt: TGTGCCAGCAGCCTGACAGCCTACACTGAAGCTTTCTTT
CDR3aa: CASSLTAYTEAFF

d_gene: TRBD2
abundance: -
j_gene: TRBJ2-1
v_gene: TRBV28
CDR3nt: TGTGCCAGCAGGCCGCCCACTAGCGGGAGGTTCACTGAGCAGTTCTTC
CDR3aa: CASRPPTSGRFTEQFF

d_gene: TRBD2
abundance: -
j_gene: TRBJ2-5
v_gene: TRBV23-1
CDR3nt: TGCGCCAGCAGTCACCCTGCCGGACTAGCGGGAGGGCCTTTCACGGAGACCCAGTACTTC
CDR3aa: CASSHPAGLAGGPFTETQYF

d_gene: -
abundance: -
j_gene: TRBJ2-7
v_gene: TRBV6-5
CDR3nt: TGTGCCAGCAGTTACGGGACATTGGGCTACGAGCAGTACTTC
CDR3aa: CASSYGTLGYEQYF

d_gene: TRBD2
abundance: -
j_gene: TRBJ2-1
v_gene: TRBV6-4
CDR3nt: TGTGCCAGTTCTAGCGGGACTTACAATGAGCAGTTCTTC
CDR3aa: CASSSGTYNEQFF

d_gene: TRBD1
abundance: many
j_gene: TRBJ2-2
v_gene: TRBV7-9
CDR3nt: TGTGCCAGCAGCATAATCGACAGGGCCGGGGAGCTGTTTTTT
CDR3aa: CASSIIDRAGELFF

d_gene: -
abundance: -
j_gene: TRBJ1-5
v_gene: TRBV2
CDR3nt: TGTGCCAGCAGTGACCAGGGTCTGGGCCAGCCCCAGCATTTT
CDR3aa: CASSDQGLGQPQHF

d_gene: -
abundance: -
j_gene: TRBJ1-5
v_gene: TRBV4-2
CDR3nt: TGTGCCAGCAGCCAAGAACGGGGAGGAAATCAGCCCCAGCATTTT
CDR3aa: CASSQERGGNQPQHF

d_gene: -
abundance: -
j_gene: TRBJ2-5
v_gene: TRBV20-1
CDR3nt: TGCAGTGCTCCACAAGAGACCCAGTACTTC
CDR3aa: CSAPQETQYF

d_gene: -
abundance: -
j_gene: TRBJ1-2
v_gene: TRBV18
CDR3nt: TGTGCCAGCTCACCAGGGGGCACGAACTATGGCTACACCTTC
CDR3aa: CASSPGGTNYGYTF

d_gene: TRBD2
abundance: -
j_gene: TRBJ2-2
v_gene: TRBV11-1
CDR3nt: TGTGCCAGCAGCCTAGGGGGGACTAGCGAGACCGGGGAGCTGTTTTTT
CDR3aa: CASSLGGTSETGELFF

d_gene: TRBD2
abundance: once
j_gene: TRBJ2-1
v_gene: TRBV4-2
CDR3nt: TGTGCCAGCAGCCTGACCGGGACTAGCGGAAACAATGAGCAGTTCTTC
CDR3aa: CASSLTGTSGNNEQFF